These 3 T cell receptor beta chains were sequenced from one sample in a study of blood T cell repertoires in COVID-19. Method: immunoSEQ multiplex PCR; TCRdb's copy keeps in-frame clones and lacks some. The table records 55,000 to 75,000 clones, more than 75% of them present only once. Input material: peripheral blood. All receptors come from a man between 60 and 75 years old with acute or convalescent COVID-19.

This clone was counted between two and nine times. The J gene is TRBJ2-3, the V gene TRBV6-5, with 11 bases fitting TRBD1. CDR1 and CDR2 (germline): MNHEY, SVGAGI. The V gene end was trimmed by 2 bases and the J gene end by 11 bases; junction bases not matched to a gene: 9. The CDR3 has 15 amino acids. As DNA, the CDR3 is TGTGCCAGCAGTTACGTGGGGACAGGGGGAGGCGTGCAGTATTTT. The encoded protein is CASSYVGTGGGVQYF.

This chain uses TRBV6-5 with TRBJ1-6; possible D gene TRBD1, 5 bases. Trimming stripped 6 bases from V and 9 bases from J, with 18 bases between. Germline CDR1 MNHEY, CDR2 SVGAGI. This CDR3 contains 15 residues. The CDR3 DNA follows: TGTGCCAGCAGCCTCCACCAGGGAGGGAGTTCACCCCTCCACTTT. Translating it yields CASSLHQGGSSPLHF.

The chain carries TRBV3-1 (or the pseudogene TRBV3-2) and TRBJ2-3; TRBD2 matches at 8 bases. CDR1 LGHDT and CDR2 YNNKEL come from the germline V gene (reference sequence). CDR3 length: 15 residues. V trimming: 4 bases; J trimming: 6 bases; junction bases outside the gene matches: 9. The CDR3 spells CASSPRTSPTDTQYF. In DNA form, the CDR3 reads TGTGCCAGCAGCCCGCGGACTAGCCCGACGGATACGCAGTATTTT.